This T cell receptor (beta chain) was observed in a study of T cells in Graves' hyperthyroidism and ophthalmopathy. Trimming shortened V by 6 bases and J by 0 bases, and 5 bases separated the two germline ends. In germline, CDR1 is ENHRY, CDR2 SYGVKD. This CDR3 spans 12 amino acids. TCR beta CDR3 sequences were amplified from RNA transcripts. Using the HTBI primer set, a first-round RT-PCR was run on the TCR CDR3. TCRdb independently ran MiXCR on the multiplex PCR reads; one entry per CDR3 protein. The sample records over 700,000 distinct CDR3 sequences, 38% being singletons. Concerning this clonotype itself: A much larger clone differs from this one at a single base, so this may be a read error.

The sample comprised blood. The clonotype was recovered from a man aged 18 to 29 with Graves' hyperthyroidism. The rearrangement uses TRBV10-3 and TRBJ1-1; D remains ambiguous. The CDR3 DNA sequence: TGTGCCATCAGGCGCGTGAACACTGAAGCTTTCTTT. The encoded protein is CAIRRVNTEAFF.